A single sample gave rise to the 12 T cell receptor beta chains below, sequenced in a study of blood T cell repertoires in COVID-19. TCRdb's table, derived via immunoSEQ multiplex PCR, lists solely in-frame clones and lacks some. The sample yields 120,000 or so clones, 82% seen once. The sequencing input was peripheral blood. These receptor sequences come from a human donor in a cohort sampled during active COVID-19.

This chain connects TRBV7-9 to TRBJ2-5; TRBD2 matches 12 bases. V lost 4 bases and J lost 1; bases outside the gene matches: 4. Per germline, CDR1 SEHNR and CDR2 FQNEAQ (reference sequence). CDR3 length: 16 amino acids. This chain's CDR3 is CASSSPSGGGQETQYF. The DNA of the CDR3 is TGTGCCAGCAGCTCGCCTAGCGGGGGGGGCCAAGAGACCCAGTACTTC. The complete variable domain, with remaining parts taken from reference TRBV7-9 and TRBJ2-5, reads DTGVSQNPRHKITKRGQNVTFRCDPISEHNRLYWYRQTLGQGPEFLTYFQNEAQLEKSRLLSDRFSAERPKGSFSTLEIQRTEQGDSAMYLCASSSPSGGGQETQYFGPGTRLLVL.

CDR3 DNA sequence: TGTGCCAGCGTCCCTCCCTCCTACGAGCAGTACTTC. Encoded protein: CASVPPSYEQYF. The gene calls are TRBV11-2 and TRBJ2-7; D remains ambiguous. V lost 8 bases and J lost 0, with 8 bases in between. Germline V CDR1 and CDR2: SGHAT, FQNNGV. This CDR3 is built from 12 residues.

This clone was observed once. This chain joins TRBV19 and TRBJ2-2; 8 positions match TRBD1. This CDR3 is built from 13 residues. J gave up 4 bases and V 10 bases, and 5 bases lay outside the gene matches. Germline CDR1 LNHDA, CDR2 SQIVND (reference sequence). The CDR3 nucleotides read TGTGCCATTCAGGGGGCGGGCACCGGGGAGCTGTTTTTT. Amino acid sequence: CAIQGAGTGELFF.

J is TRBJ2-5 and V is TRBV7-2; 11 nucleotides agree with TRBD2. This CDR3 comprises 18 residues. V gave up 2 bases and J gave up 2 bases; unmatched junction bases: 10. CDR1 and CDR2 from the germline V gene are SGHTA and FQGNSA. CDR3 DNA sequence: TGTGCCAGCAGCTTACTCCGGGCTAGCGGGGGGCCTCAAGAGACCCAGTACTTC. It codes for CASSLLRASGGPQETQYF.

The genes are TRBV5-1 and TRBJ2-1; a weak D match, TRBD2 (6 bases). Germline CDR1 and CDR2: SGHRS and YFSETQ. Trimming stripped 4 bases from V and 0 bases from J, with 11 bases between. The CDR3 is 15 amino acids. The CDR3 spells CASSAGGSSYNEQFF. The CDR3 nucleotides are TGCGCCAGCAGCGCCGGGGGTAGCTCCTACAATGAGCAGTTCTTC.

J is TRBJ1-1 and V is TRBV20-1; tentatively, D is TRBD1 (6 bases). V was clipped by 3 bases and J by 4 bases, with 9 bases between them. Germline-derived CDR1 and CDR2 are DFQATT and SNEGSKA (reference sequence). There are 12 residues in the CDR3. DNA for the CDR3: TGCAGTGCTAGTTCAGGGGCCACTGAAGCTTTCTTT. Its translation: CSASSGATEAFF.

V is TRBV28 and J is TRBJ1-4; D is possibly TRBD1 (5 bases). The CDR3 totals 14 residues. Between the trimmed V and J ends, which lost 6 bases and 7 bases, there was a span of 15 bases. Looked up from germline, CDR1 is MDHEN and CDR2 is SYDVKM. This CDR3 reads CASRGGQGGEKLFF. Written as DNA, the CDR3 is TGTGCCAGCAGGGGAGGGCAGGGCGGTGAAAAACTGTTTTTT. Together with reference TRBV28 and TRBJ1-4, the CDR3 gives the full variable domain: DVKVTQSSRYLVKRTGEKVFLECVQDMDHENMFWYRQDPGLGLRLIYFSYDVKMKEKGDIPEGYSVSREKKERFSLILESASTNQTSMYLCASRGGQGGEKLFFGSGTQLSVL.

This chain links TRBV4-1 with TRBJ2-6; tentatively, D is TRBD2 (6 bases). Trimming removed 6 bases at V and 4 bases at J, with 10 bases between. The CDR3 consists of 14 residues. From germline, CDR1 is MGHRA and CDR2 YSYEKL. For the CDR3, the DNA is TGCGCCAGCAGGGGAGGCTGGGGGGCCAACGTCCTGACTTTC. Translating it yields CASRGGWGANVLTF.

V and J are TRBV12-3 or TRBV12-4 and TRBJ1-2, with TRBD1 matching 10 bases. V dropped 5 bases and J dropped 8; count of bases not matched to a gene: 5. The CDR3 length is 13 residues. CDR3 nucleotides: TGTGCCAGCAGTCCGACAGGGGGCTGGGGCTACACCTTC. Protein: CASSPTGGWGYTF.

The chain uses TRBV2 and TRBJ2-1; D is perhaps TRBD1 (6 bases). Germline V gives CDR1 SNHLY, CDR2 FYNNEI. V was shortened by 6 bases and J by 3 bases, with 9 bases between the two germline ends. The CDR3 sequence is 13 residues long. CDR3 sequence (DNA): TGTGCCAGCAGACAGGGCATCTACAATGAGCAGTTCTTC. Its protein product is CASRQGIYNEQFF. The entire variable domain, with the rest obtained from reference TRBV2 and TRBJ2-1, is as follows: EPEVTQTPSHQVTQMGQEVILRCVPISNHLYFYWYRQILGQKVEFLVSFYNNEISEKSEIFDDQFSVERPDGSNFTLKIRSTKLEDSAMYFCASRQGIYNEQFFGPGTRLTVL.

The chain is built from TRBV7-2 and TRBJ1-1; no firm D call. The CDR3 has 15 amino acids. The germline V and J ends were trimmed by 7 bases and 1 base, with 16 bases remaining between them. Germline V lookup: CDR1 SGHTA, CDR2 FQGNSA. The CDR3 here is CASKPASGPNTEAFF. CDR3 coding DNA: TGTGCCAGCAAGCCGGCGTCGGGTCCGAACACTGAAGCTTTCTTT.

This clone turned up a few times. The rearrangement joins TRBV2 to TRBJ1-1; a weak D match, TRBD1 (6 bases). V was trimmed by 8 bases and J by 1 base, leaving 11 bases between them. There are 13 residues in the CDR3. CDR1 and CDR2 from the germline V gene are SNHLY and FYNNEI. CDR3 loop: CASHRGQNTEAFF. The CDR3 nucleotides read TGTGCCAGCCATCGGGGACAGAACACTGAAGCTTTCTTT.